This record looks at one T cell receptor beta chain sequence and its context. Losses at the gene ends were 2 bases for V and 0 bases for J; bases not matched to a gene: 17. This CDR3 region has 21 residues. The germline CDR1 and CDR2 sequences are LNHDA and SQIVND (reference sequence). The sample originates from a study of blood T cell repertoires in COVID-19. In the study overall: Both acute and convalescent COVID-19 samples were obtained from the United States, Italy and Spain. T cells, B-cell-depleted T cells, or PBMCs provided the cDNA or gDNA that served as material.

In the original processing: Researchers report that nucleated cell counts were estimated from reference gene primer amplification. Clones were sequenced by immunoSEQ multiplex PCR, and TCRdb holds only the in-frame ones, with some missing. The DNA gave D and trimming, while V, J and clone size come from that table. The sample includes about 67,000 clones, nearly 80% of them seen just once. The sequenced sample consisted of peripheral blood. The chain recombines TRBV19 with TRBJ2-3; 10 bases are a match to TRBD1. The source is a woman aged 60-75 years with acute or convalescent COVID-19. CDR3 sequence: CASSITDRDRGLSRSTDTQYF. Written as DNA, the CDR3 is TGTGCCAGTAGTATAACAGACCGGGACAGGGGACTCTCGCGTAGCACAGATACGCAGTATTTT.